Sequencing of this T cell receptor beta chain was carried out in a study of blood T cell repertoires in COVID-19. Whole-study context: Sites across the United States, Italy and Spain contributed samples from acute and convalescent COVID-19. PBMCs, B-cell-depleted T cells, or T cells provided the cDNA or gDNA that made up the material.

This CDR3 has 16 residues. Trimming removed 2 bases at V and 4 bases at J, with 15 bases between. CDR1 is MNHEY, CDR2 SVGAGI, per germline. Authors' methods: By means of reference gene primer amplification, nucleated cell counts were estimated. Sequencing was performed with immunoSEQ multiplex PCR; in TCRdb, only in-frame clones are kept and a portion is missing. Clone size and V and J calls were adopted from that table, with D and trimming inferred from the DNA. The sample shows around 160,000 clones, around nine tenths of them seen only once. The sample was peripheral blood. V usage is TRBV6-5 and J usage is TRBJ2-1; a possible D gene is TRBD1 (5 bases). The clonotype was recovered from a human donor in a cohort sampled during active COVID-19. This chain's CDR3 is CASSYGHSRVYNEQFF. The CDR3 DNA reads as TGTGCCAGCAGTTACGGACACAGTAGGGTATACAATGAGCAGTTCTTC.